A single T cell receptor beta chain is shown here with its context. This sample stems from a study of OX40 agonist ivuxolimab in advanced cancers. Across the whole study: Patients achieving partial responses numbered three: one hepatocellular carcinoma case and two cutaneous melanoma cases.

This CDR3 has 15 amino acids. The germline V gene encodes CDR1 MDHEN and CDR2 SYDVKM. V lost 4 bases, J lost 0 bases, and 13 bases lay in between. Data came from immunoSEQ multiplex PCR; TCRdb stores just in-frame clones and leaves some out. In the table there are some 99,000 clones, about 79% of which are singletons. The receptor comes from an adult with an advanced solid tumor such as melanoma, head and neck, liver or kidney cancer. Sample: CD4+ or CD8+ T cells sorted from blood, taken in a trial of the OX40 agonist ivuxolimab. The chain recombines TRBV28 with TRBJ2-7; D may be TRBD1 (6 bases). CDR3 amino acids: CASSSHRVSSYEQYF. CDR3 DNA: TGTGCCAGCAGTTCCCACAGGGTAAGCTCCTACGAGCAGTACTTC.